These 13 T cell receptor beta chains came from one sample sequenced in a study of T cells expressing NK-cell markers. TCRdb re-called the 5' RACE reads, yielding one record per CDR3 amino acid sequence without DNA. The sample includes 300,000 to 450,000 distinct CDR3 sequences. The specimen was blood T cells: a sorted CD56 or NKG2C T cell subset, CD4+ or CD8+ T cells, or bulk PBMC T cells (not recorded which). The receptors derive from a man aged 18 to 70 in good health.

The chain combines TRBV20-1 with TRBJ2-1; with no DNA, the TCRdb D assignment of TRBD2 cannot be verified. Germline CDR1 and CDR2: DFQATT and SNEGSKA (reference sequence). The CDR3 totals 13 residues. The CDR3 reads CSALAGGMNEQFF.

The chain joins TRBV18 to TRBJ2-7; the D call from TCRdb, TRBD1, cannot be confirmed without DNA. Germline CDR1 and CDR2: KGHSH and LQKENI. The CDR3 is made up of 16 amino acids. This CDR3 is CASSGQGVSLAYEQYF.

The CDR3 sequence is CASSADRTLYTF. The genes are TRBV3-1 and TRBJ1-2. CDR3 size: 12 residues. Germline V gives CDR1 LGHDT, CDR2 YNNKEL (reference sequence).

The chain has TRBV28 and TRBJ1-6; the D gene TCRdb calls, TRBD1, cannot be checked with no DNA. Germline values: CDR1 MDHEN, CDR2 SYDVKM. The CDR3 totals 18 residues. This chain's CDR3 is CASSLPPPRSGSHSPLHF.

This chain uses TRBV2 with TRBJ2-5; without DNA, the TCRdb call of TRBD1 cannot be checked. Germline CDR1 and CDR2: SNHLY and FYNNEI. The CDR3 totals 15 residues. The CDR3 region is CASSENRGRGETQYF.

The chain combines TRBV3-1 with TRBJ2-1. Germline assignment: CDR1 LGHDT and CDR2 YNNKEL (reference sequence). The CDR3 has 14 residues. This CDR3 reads CASSQGEVVNEQFF.

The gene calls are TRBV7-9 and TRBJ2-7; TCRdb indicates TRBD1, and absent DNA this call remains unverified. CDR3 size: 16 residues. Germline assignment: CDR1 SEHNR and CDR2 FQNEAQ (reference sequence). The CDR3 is CASSPEGQGMSYEQYF. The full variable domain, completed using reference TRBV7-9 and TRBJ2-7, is DTGVSQNPRHKITKRGQNVTFRCDPISEHNRLYWYRQTLGQGPEFLTYFQNEAQLEKSRLLSDRFSAERPKGSFSTLEIQRTEQGDSAMYLCASSPEGQGMSYEQYFGPGTRLTVT.

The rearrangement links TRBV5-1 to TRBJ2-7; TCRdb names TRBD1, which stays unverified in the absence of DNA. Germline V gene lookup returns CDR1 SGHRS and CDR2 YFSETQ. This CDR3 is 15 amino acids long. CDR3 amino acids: CASSLGGHSGAEQYF.

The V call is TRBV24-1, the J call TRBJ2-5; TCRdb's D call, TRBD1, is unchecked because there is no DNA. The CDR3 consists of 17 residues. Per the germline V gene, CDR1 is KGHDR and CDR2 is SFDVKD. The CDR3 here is CATSDSRRTGGGETQYF.

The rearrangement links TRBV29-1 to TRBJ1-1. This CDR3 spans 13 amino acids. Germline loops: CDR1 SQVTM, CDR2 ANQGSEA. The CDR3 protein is CSVDLGIDTEAFF.

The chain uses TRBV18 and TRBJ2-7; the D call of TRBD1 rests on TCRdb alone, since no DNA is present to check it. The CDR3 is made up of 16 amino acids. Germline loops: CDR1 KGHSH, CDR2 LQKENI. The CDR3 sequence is CASSSPGSSGRGEQYF.

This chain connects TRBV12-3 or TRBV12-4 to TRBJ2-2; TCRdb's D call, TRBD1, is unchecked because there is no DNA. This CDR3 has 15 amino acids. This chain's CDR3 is CASSRQGWGTGELFF.

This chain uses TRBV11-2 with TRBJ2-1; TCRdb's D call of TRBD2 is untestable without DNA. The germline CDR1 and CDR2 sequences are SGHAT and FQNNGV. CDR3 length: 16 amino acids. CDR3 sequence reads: CASSARTSGFPNEQFF.